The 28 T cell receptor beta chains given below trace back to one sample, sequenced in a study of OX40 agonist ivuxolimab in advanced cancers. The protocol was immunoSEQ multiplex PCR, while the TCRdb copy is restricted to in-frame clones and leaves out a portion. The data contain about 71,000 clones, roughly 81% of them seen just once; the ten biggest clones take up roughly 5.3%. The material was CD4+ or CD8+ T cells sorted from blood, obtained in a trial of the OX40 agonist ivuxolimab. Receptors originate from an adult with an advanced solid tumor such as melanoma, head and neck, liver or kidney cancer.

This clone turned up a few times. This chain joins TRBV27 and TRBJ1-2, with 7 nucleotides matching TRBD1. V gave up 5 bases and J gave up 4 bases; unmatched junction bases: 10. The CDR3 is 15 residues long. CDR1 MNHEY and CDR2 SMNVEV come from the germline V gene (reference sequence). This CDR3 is CASSPWTGASYGYTF. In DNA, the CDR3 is TGTGCCAGCAGTCCCTGGACAGGCGCCTCCTATGGCTACACCTTC.

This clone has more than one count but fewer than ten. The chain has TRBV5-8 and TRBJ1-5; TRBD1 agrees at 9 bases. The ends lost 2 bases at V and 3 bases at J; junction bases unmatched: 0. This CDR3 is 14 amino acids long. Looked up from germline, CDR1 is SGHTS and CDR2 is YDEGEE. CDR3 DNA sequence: TGTGCCAGCAGCTTACAGGGGGCCAATCAGCCCCAGCATTTT. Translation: CASSLQGANQPQHF.

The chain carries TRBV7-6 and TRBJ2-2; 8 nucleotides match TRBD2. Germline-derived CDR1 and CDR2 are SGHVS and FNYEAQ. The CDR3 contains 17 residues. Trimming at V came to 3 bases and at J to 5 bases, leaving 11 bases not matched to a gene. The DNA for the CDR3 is TGTGCCAGCAGCTTCGCGGGGGGCGGGACCCCAACCGGGGAGCTGTTTTTT. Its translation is CASSFAGGGTPTGELFF.

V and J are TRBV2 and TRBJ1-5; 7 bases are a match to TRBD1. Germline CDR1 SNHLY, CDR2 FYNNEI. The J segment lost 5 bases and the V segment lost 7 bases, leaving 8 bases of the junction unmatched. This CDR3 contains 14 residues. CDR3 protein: CASKFQGDYQPQHF. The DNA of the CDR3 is TGTGCCAGCAAATTCCAGGGGGACTATCAGCCCCAGCATTTT.

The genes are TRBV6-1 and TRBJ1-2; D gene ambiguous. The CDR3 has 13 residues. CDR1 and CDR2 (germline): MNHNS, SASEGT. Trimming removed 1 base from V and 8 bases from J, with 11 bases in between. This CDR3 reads CASSEGISWGYTF. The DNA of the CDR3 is TGTGCCAGCAGTGAAGGCATCTCCTGGGGCTACACCTTC.

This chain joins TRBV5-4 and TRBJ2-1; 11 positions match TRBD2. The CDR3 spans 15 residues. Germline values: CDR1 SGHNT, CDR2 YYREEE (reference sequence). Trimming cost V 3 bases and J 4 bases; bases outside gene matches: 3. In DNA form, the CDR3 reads TGTGCCAGCAGCTCGGGACTAGCGGAGTACAATGAGCAGTTCTTC. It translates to CASSSGLAEYNEQFF.

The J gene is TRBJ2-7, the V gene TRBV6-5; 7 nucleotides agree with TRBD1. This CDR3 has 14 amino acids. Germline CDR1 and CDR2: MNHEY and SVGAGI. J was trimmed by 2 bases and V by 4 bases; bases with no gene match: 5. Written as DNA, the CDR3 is TGTGCCAGCAGTTCATTGGGACAGCCCTACGAGCAGTACTTC. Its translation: CASSSLGQPYEQYF.

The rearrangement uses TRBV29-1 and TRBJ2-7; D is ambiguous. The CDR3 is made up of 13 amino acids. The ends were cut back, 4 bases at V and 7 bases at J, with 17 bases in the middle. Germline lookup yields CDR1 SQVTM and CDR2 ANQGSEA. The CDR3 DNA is TGCAGCGTTGGTAAGACACGTGGACCTGAGCAGTACTTC. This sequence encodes CSVGKTRGPEQYF.

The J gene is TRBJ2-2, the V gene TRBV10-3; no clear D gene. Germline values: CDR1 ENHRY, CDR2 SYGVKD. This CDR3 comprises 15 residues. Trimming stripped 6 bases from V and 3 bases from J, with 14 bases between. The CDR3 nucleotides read TGTGCCATCAGCGTTGTAAGGGTCGACACCGGGGAGCTGTTTTTT. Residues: CAISVVRVDTGELFF.

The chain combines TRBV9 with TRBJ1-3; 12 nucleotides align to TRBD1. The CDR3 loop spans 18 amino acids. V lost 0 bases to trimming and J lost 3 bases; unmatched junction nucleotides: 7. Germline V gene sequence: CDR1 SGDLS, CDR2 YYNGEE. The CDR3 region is CASSVVGQGALFGNTIYF. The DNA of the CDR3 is TGTGCCAGCAGCGTAGTGGGACAGGGGGCGCTTTTTGGAAACACCATATATTTT.

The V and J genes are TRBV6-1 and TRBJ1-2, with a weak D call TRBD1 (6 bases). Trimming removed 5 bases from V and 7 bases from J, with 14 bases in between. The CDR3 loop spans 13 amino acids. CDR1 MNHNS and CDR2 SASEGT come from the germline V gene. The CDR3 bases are TGTGCCAGCAGTAATCTCGACAGGACTGGCTACACCTTC. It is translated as CASSNLDRTGYTF.

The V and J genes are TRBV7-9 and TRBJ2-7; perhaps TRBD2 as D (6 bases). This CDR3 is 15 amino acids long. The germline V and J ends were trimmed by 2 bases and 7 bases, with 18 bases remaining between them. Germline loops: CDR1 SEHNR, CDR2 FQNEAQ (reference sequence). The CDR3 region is CASSLMPGEGGEQYF. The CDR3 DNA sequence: TGTGCCAGCAGCTTAATGCCGGGGGAAGGCGGGGAGCAGTACTTC.

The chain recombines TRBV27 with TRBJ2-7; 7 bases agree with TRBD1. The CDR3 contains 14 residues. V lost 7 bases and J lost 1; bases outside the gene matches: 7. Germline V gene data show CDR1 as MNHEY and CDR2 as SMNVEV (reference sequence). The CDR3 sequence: CASNAQGQSYEQYF. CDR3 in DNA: TGTGCCAGCAATGCCCAGGGACAGTCCTACGAGCAGTACTTC.

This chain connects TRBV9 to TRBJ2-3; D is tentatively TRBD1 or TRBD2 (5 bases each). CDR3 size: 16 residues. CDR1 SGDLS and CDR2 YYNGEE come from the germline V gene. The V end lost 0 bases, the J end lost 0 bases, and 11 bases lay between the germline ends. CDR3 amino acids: CASSVGIGASTDTQYF. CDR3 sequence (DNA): TGTGCCAGCAGCGTAGGAATCGGGGCAAGCACAGATACGCAGTATTTT.

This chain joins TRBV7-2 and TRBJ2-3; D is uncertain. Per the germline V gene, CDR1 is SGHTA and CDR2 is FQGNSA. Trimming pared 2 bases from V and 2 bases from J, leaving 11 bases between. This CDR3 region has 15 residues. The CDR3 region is CASSLTSPHTDTQYF. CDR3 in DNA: TGTGCCAGCAGCTTAACTTCCCCCCACACAGATACGCAGTATTTT.

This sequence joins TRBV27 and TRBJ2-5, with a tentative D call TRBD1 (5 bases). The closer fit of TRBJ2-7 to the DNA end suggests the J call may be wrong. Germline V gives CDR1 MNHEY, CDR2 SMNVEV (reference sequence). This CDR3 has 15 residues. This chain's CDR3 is CASSYSRDLTYEQYF. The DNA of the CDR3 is TGTGCCAGCAGTTATTCCAGGGATCTAACCTACGAGCAGTACTTC.

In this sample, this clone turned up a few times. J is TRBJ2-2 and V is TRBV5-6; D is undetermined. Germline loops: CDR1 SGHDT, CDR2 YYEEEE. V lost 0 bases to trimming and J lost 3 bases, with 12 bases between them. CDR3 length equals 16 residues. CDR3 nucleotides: TGTGCCAGCAGCTTGGAACAGCTACTCGACACCGGGGAGCTGTTTTTT. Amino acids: CASSLEQLLDTGELFF.

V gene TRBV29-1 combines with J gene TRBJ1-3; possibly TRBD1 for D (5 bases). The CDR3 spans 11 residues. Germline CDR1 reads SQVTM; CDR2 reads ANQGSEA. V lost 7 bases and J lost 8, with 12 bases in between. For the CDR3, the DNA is TGCAGCGCCGGGGACGTCGACACCATATATTTT. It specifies CSAGDVDTIYF.

CDR3 protein: CASSRPSGRGSDTQYF. The CDR3 nucleotides read TGTGCCAGCAGCCGCCCCAGCGGGAGGGGGTCAGATACGCAGTATTTT. This sequence joins TRBV5-4 and TRBJ2-3; 10 positions agree with TRBD2. The CDR3 runs 16 residues. Trimming removed 4 bases from V and 4 bases from J; junction bases left unmatched: 9. CDR1 and CDR2 (germline): SGHNT, YYREEE (reference sequence).

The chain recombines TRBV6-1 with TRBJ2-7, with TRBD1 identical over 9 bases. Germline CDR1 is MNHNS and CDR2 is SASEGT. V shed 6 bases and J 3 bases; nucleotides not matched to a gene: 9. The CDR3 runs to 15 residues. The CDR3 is CASRHGQGIVYEQYF. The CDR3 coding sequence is TGTGCCAGCAGACATGGACAGGGGATAGTCTACGAGCAGTACTTC.

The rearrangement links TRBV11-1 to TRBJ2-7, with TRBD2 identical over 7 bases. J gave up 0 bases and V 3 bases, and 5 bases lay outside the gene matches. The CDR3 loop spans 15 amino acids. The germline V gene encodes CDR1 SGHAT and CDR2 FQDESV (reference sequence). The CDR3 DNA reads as TGTGCCAGCAGCTTTTTCGGCGGGAGCTCCTACGAGCAGTACTTC. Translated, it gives CASSFFGGSSYEQYF.

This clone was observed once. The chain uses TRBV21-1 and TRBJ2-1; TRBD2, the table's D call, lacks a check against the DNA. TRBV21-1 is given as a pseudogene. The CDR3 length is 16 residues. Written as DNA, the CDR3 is TGTGCCAGCAGCAAAGGGAGTCGGGACTATTACAATGAGCAGTTCTTC. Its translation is CASSKGSRDYYNEQFF.

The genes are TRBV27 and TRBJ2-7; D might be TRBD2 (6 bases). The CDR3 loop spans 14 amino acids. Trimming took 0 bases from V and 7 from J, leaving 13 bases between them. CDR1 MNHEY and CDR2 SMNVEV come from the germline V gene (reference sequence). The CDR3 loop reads CASSLSRGSGEQYF. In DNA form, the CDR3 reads TGTGCCAGCAGTTTATCTCGGGGGTCCGGTGAGCAGTACTTC.

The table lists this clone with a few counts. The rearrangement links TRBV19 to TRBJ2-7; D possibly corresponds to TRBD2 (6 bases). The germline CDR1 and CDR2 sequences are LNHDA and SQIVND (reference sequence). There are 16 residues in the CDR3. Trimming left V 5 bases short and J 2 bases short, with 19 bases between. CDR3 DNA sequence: TGTGCCAGTAGTGTCGGGCACCGGGACTCAACCTACGAGCAGTACTTC. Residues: CASSVGHRDSTYEQYF.

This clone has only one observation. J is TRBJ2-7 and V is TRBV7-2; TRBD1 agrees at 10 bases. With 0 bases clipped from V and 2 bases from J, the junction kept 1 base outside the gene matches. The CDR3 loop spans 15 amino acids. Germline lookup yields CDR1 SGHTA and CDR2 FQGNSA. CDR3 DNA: TGTGCCAGCAGCTTAGCGACAGGGGGCACCTACGAGCAGTACTTC. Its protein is CASSLATGGTYEQYF. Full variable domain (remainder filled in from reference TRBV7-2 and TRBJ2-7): GAGVSQSPSNKVTEKGKDVELRCDPISGHTALYWYRQSLGQGLEFLIYFQGNSAPDKSGLPSDRFSAERTGGSVSTLTIQRTQQEDSAVYLCASSLATGGTYEQYFGPGTRLTVT.

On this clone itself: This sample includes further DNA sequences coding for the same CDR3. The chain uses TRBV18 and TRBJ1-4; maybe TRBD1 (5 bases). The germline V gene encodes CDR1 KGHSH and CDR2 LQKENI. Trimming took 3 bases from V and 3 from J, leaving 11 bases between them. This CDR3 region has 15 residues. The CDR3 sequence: CASSPPGRANEKLFF. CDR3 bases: TGTGCCAGCTCACCCCCAGGGCGAGCTAATGAAAAACTGTTTTTT. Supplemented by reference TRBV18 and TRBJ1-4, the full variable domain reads NAGVMQNPRHLVRRRGQEARLRCSPMKGHSHVYWYRQLPEEGLKFMVYLQKENIIDESGMPKERFSAEFPKEGPSILRIQQVVRGDSAAYFCASSPPGRANEKLFFGSGTQLSVL.

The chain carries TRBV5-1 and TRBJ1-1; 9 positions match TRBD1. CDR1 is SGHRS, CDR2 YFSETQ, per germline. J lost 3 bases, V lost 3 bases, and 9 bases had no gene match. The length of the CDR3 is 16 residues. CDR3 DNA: TGCGCCAGCAGCTCACAGGGGGCGCGGAGGGACACTGAAGCTTTCTTT. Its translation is CASSSQGARRDTEAFF.

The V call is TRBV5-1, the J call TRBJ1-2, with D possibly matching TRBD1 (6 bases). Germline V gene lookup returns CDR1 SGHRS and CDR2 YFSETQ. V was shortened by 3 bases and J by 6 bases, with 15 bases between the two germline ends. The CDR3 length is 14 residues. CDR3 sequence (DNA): TGCGCCAGCAGCTCAGTCAGGGGAGAGAATGGCTACACCTTC. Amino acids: CASSSVRGENGYTF.